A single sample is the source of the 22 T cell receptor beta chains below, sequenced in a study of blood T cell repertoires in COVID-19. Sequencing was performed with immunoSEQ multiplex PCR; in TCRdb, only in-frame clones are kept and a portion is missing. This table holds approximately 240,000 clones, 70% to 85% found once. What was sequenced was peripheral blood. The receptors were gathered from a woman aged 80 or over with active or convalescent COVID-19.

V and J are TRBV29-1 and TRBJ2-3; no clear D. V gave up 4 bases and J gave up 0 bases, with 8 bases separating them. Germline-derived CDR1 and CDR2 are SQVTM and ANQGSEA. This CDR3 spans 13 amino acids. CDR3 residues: CSVARSSTDTQYF. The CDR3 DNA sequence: TGCAGCGTTGCCCGTTCTAGCACAGATACGCAGTATTTT.

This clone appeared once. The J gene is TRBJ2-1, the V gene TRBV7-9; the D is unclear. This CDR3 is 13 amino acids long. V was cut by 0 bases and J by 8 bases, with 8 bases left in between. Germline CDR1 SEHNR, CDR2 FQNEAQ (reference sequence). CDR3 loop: CASSLAVGYEQFF. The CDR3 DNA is TGTGCCAGCAGCTTAGCGGTGGGCTATGAGCAGTTCTTC.

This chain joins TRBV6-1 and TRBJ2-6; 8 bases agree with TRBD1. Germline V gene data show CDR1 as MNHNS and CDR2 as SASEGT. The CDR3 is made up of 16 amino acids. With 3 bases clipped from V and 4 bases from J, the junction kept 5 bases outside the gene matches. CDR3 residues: CASSDQGAPGANVLTF. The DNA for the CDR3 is TGTGCCAGCAGTGACCAGGGGGCGCCAGGGGCCAACGTCCTGACTTTC.

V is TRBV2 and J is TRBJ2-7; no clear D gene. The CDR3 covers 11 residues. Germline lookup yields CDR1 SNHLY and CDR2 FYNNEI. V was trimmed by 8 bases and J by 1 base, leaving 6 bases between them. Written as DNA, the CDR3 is TGTGCCAGCGGCCCATCCTACGAGCAGTACTTC. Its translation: CASGPSYEQYF.

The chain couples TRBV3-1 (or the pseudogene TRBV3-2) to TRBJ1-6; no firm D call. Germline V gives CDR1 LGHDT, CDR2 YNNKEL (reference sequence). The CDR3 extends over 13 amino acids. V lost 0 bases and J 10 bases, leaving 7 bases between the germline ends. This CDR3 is CASSQDTRSPLHF. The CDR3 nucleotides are TGTGCCAGCAGCCAAGATACGAGGTCACCCCTCCACTTT.

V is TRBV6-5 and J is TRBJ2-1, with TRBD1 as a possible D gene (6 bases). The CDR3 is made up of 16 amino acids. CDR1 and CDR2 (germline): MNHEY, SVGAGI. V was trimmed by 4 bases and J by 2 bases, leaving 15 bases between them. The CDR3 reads CASSFDRRGTYNEQFF. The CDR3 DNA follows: TGTGCCAGCAGTTTCGACAGGAGAGGGACCTACAATGAGCAGTTCTTC.

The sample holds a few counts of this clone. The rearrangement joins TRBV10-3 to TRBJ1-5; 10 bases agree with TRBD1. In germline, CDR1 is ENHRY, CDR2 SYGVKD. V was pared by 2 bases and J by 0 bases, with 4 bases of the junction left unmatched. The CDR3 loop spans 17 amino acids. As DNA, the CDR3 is TGTGCCATCAGTGAGGACAGGGGGCTTAATAGCAATCAGCCCCAGCATTTT. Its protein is CAISEDRGLNSNQPQHF.

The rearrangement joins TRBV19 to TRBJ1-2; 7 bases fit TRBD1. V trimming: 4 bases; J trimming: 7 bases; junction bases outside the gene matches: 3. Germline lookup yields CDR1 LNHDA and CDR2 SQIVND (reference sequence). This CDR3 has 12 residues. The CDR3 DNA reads TGTGCCAGTAGTACCTACAGGGGTGGCTACACCTTC. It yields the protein CASSTYRGGYTF.

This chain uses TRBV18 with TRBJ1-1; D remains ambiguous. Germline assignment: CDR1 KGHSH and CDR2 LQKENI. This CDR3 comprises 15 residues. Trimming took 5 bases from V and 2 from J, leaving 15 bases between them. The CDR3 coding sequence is TGTGCCAGCTCAACGCACCCTCCGGGTAACACTGAAGCTTTCTTT. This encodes CASSTHPPGNTEAFF.

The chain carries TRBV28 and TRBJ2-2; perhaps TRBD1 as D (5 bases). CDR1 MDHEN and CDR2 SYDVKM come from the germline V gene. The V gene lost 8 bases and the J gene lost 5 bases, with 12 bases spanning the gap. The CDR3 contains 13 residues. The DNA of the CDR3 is TGTGCCAGCGTCAGGGAACTAACCGGGGAGCTGTTTTTT. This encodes CASVRELTGELFF.

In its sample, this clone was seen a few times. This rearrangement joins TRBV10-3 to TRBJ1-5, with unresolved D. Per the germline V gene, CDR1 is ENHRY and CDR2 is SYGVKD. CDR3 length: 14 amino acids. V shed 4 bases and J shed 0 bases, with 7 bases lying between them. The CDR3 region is CAISVEYSNQPQHF. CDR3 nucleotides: TGTGCCATCAGTGTGGAGTATAGCAATCAGCCCCAGCATTTT.

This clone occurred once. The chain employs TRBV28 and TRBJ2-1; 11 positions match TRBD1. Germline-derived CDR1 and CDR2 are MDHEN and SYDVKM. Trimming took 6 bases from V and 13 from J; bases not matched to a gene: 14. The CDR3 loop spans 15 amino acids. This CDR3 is CASSQRGQGGLIQFF. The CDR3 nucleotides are TGTGCCAGCAGCCAGAGGGGACAGGGGGGACTTATTCAGTTCTTC.

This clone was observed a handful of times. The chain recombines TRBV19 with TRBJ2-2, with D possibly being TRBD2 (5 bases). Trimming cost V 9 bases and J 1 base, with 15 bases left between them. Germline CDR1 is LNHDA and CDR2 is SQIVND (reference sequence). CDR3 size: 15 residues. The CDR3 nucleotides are TGTGCCAGCAGGCTGGAGAGGGAGAACACCGGGGAGCTGTTTTTT. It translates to CASRLERENTGELFF.

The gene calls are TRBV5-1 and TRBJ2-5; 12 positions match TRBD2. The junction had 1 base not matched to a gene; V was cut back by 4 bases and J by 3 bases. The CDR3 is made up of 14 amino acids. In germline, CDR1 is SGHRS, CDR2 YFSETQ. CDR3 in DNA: TGCGCCAGCAGCCGACTAGCGGGGGAAGAGACCCAGTACTTC. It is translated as CASSRLAGEETQYF.

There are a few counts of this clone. This CDR3 is CASSLDVAGYYEQYF. The DNA for the CDR3 is TGCGCCAGCAGCTTGGATGTCGCGGGGTACTACGAGCAGTACTTC. This rearrangement joins TRBV5-1 to TRBJ2-7, with D perhaps TRBD2 (6 bases). The CDR3 contains 15 residues. Germline loops: CDR1 SGHRS, CDR2 YFSETQ. V gave up 0 bases and J gave up 3 bases, with 13 bases separating them.

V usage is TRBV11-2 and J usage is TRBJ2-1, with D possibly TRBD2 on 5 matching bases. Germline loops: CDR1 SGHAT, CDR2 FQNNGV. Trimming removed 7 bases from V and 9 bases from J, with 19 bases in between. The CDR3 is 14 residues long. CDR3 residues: CASIKIRGFGEQFF. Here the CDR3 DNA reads TGTGCCAGCATCAAAATCCGGGGTTTTGGTGAGCAGTTCTTC.

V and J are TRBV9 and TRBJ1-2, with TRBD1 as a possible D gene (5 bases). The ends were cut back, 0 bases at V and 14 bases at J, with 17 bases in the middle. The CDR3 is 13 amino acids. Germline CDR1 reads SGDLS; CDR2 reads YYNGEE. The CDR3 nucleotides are TGTGCCAGCAGCGTAGTATCAGGCAGGGCGGGAACCTTC. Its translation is CASSVVSGRAGTF.

The CDR3 is CASSSGGWGPDTNYGYTF. For the CDR3, the DNA is TGTGCCAGCAGCTCCGGGGGGTGGGGGCCTGATACTAACTATGGCTACACCTTC. The chain has TRBV5-4 and TRBJ1-2, with a tentative D call TRBD1 (6 bases). This CDR3 region has 18 residues. Trimming removed 3 bases at V and 0 bases at J, with 21 bases between. CDR1 and CDR2 (germline): SGHNT, YYREEE (reference sequence).

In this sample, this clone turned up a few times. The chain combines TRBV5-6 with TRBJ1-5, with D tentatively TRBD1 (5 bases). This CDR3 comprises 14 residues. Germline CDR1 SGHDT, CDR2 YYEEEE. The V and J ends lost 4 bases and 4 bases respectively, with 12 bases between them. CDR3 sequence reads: CASSLGEANQPQHF. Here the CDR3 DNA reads TGTGCCAGCAGCCTAGGGGAAGCGAATCAGCCCCAGCATTTT.

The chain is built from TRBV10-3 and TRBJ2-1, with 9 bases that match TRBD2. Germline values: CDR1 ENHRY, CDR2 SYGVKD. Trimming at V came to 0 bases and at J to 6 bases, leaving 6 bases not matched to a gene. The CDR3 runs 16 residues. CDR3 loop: CAISESSGSNSNEQFF. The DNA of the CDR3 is TGTGCCATCAGTGAGTCTAGCGGGAGTAATAGCAATGAGCAGTTCTTC.

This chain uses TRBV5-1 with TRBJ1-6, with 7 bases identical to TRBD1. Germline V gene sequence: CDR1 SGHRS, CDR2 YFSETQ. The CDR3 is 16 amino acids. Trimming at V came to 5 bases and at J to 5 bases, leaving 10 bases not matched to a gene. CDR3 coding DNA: TGCGCCAGCAGACAATCCGGGACAGCTCATAATTCACCCCTCCACTTT. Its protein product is CASRQSGTAHNSPLHF.

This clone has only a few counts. The CDR3 nucleotides are TGTGCCAGCAGCTTAGCGGAGACTGAAAATGAAAAACTGTTTTTT. This encodes CASSLAETENEKLFF. The chain joins TRBV7-9 to TRBJ1-4; D is undetermined. V was trimmed by 0 bases and J by 5 bases, leaving 10 bases between them. This CDR3 spans 15 amino acids. CDR1 is SEHNR, CDR2 FQNEAQ, per germline (reference sequence).